This is a list of T cell receptor beta chains from one sample in a study of control samples from healthy donors and cancer patients. Sequencing was performed with immunoSEQ multiplex PCR; in TCRdb, only in-frame clones are kept and a portion is missing. The sample holds 95,000 to 150,000 clones, more than 85% seen once. Source material: blood. The receptors here all came from a man aged 18 to 29 in good health. The conserved cysteine and the conserved F or W are not part of the CDR3 here.

v_call cdr3_aa
TRBV18 ASSETLTLEAF
TRBV19 ASSLGTGRPLGPQH
TRBV12-5 ASGPLQGWADTQY
TRBV10-2 ASRSTELPYEQY
TRBV10-1 ASRTGVETQY
TRBV25-1 ASSDFTSNTEAF
TRBV9 ASRAGTGVGNSPLH
TRBV19 ASSIGPYEQY
TRBV21-1 ATRRAATH
TRBV5-1 ASSPSGTGSTYEQY
TRBV5-4 ASSLGGASSYEQY
TRBV5-4 ASGQGVMHGYT
TRBV9 ASSVAGSEQY
TRBV7-2 ASSPKTFYT
TRBV12-3/TRBV12-4 ASRATEAF
TRBV30 AGREVSGNTIY
TRBV27 ASSSSSGRAHGYEQY
TRBV10-3 AIGPGTGVEPQH
TRBV30 AWNKREATDTQY
TRBV29-1 SVPGPPYNEQF
TRBV6-2/TRBV6-3 ASSIRVNYGYT
TRBV19 ASTDQGALFPGELF
TRBV4-2 ASSRATGERTGELF
TRBV19 ATTWGSYSGNTIY
TRBV5-1 ASSLKLAKQF
TRBV19 ASSQGAGETQY
TRBV18 ASSPRQGANTEAF
TRBV23-1 ASWMGLAKNIQY
TRBV5-4 ASSWMGGNNYGYT
TRBV27 ASSTGQGREQY
TRBV28 ASINRMWSQPQH
TRBV6-1 ASSEPYTGNQPQH
TRBV29-1 SAFLSGVEF
TRBV5-6 ASSPAGGYGYT
TRBV19 ATGRGMASYEQY
TRBV19 ASQTPGASSNQPQH
TRBV6-5 ASRGHVVTNEKLF
TRBV10-3 AISDRTGDYQPQH
TRBV5-6 ASSPRGLRTNEKLF
TRBV2 ASQGRSTNEKLF
TRBV2 ASRDHRVGYT
TRBV14 ASSQVSPTAGPPRNEQF
TRBV5-4 ASEGLAGEETQY
TRBV6-6 ASSSPYEQY
TRBV9 ASSVSPSGASYEQY
TRBV7-9 ASSTEGGESPNTEAF
TRBV9 ASSARNLTSNQPQH
TRBV12-3/TRBV12-4 ASSEIRIAEAF
TRBV30 AWSVRAGVKVVTTYEQY
TRBV5-6 ASSSQGFEAF
TRBV19 ASRQSSGFYEQY
TRBV4-3 ASSQDLGKGEKLF
TRBV11-2 ASSLVWTSGPTYEQY
TRBV7-3 ASSPQGHEQY
TRBV5-1 ASSLYSRGDTQY
TRBV30 AWSYSLPGNLLYSNQPQH
TRBV11-2 ASSLDRNNEQF
TRBV27 ASSLRGIGPEAF
TRBV6-4 ASSDSKSGANVLT
TRBV15 ATSRDPLETQY